This TCR beta chain is from a study of blood T cell repertoires in COVID-19. Study-wide context: COVID-19 samples from acute and convalescent phases originated in the United States, Italy and Spain. In each case, the material was cDNA or gDNA derived from T cells, B-cell-depleted T cells, or PBMCs.

Original methodology: Reference gene primers were amplified, and this amplification served to estimate nucleated cell counts. Data came from immunoSEQ multiplex PCR; TCRdb stores just in-frame clones and leaves some out. V and J calls and clone size come straight from that table; D and trimming were deduced from the DNA. The sample includes around 93,000 clones, around 81% of them seen just once. This clone turned up a few times. The sequencing sample was made of peripheral blood. The clonotype was recovered from a man in his fifties or sixties with acute or convalescent COVID-19.

The DNA for the CDR3 is TGTGCCAGCAGCCAAGTCGGGGATCGGTATGGCTACACCTTC. This encodes CASSQVGDRYGYTF. The chain carries TRBV3-1 (or the pseudogene TRBV3-2) and TRBJ1-2, with unresolved D. Trimming took 1 base from V and 5 from J, leaving 11 bases between them. Germline CDR1 reads LGHDT; CDR2 reads YNNKEL (reference sequence). CDR3 length equals 14 residues.